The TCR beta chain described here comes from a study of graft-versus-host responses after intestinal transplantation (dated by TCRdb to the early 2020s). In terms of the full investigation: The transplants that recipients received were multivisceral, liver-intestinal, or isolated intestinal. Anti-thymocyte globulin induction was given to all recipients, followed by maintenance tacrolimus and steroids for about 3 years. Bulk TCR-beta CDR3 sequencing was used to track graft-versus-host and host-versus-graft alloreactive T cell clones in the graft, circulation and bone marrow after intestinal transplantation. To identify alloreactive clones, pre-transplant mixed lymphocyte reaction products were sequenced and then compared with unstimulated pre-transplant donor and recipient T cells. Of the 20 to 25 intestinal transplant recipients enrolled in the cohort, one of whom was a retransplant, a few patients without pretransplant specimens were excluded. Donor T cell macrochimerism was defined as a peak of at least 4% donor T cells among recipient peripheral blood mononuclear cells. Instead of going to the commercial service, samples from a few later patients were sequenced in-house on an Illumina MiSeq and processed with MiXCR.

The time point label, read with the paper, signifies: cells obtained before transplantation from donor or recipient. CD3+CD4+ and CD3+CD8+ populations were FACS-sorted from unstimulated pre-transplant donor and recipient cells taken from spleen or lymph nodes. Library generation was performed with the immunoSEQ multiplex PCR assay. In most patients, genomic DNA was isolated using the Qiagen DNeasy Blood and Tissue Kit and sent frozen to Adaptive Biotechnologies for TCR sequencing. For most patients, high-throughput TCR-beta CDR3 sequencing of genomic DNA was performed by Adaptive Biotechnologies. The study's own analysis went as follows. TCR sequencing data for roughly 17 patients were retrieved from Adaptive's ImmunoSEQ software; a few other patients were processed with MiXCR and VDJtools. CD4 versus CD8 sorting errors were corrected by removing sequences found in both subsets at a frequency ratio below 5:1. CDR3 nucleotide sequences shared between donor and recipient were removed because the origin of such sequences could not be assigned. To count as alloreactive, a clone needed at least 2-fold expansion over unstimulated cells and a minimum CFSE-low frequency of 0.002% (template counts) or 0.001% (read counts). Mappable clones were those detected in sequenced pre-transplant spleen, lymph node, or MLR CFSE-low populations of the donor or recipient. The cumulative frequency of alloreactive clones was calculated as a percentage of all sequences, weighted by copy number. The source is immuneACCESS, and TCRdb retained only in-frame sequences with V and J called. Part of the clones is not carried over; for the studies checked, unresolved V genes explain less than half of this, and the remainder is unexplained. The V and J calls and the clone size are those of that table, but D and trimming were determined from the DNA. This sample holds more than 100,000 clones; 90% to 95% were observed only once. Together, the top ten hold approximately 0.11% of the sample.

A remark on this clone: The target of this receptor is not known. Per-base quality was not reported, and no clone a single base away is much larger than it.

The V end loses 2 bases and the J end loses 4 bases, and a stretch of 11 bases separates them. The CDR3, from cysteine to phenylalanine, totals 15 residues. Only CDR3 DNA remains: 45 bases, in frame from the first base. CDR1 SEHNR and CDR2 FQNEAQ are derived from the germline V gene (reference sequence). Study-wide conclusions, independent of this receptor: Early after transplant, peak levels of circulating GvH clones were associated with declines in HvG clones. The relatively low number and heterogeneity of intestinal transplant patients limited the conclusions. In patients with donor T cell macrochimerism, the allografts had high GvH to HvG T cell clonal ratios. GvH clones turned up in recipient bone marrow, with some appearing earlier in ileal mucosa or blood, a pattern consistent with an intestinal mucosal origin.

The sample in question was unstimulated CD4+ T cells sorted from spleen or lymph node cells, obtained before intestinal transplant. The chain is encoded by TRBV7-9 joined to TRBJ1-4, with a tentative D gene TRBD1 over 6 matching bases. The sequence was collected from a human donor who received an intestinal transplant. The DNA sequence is TGTGCCAGCAGCTTAACAGGGCGCGGTAATGAAAAACTGTTTTTT. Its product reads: CASSLTGRGNEKLFF.